Sample share makes the clone carrying this T cell receptor (beta chain) medium-sized. Antigen specificity is unknown. This sample is part of a study of neurological immune-mediated disorders. Germline values: CDR1 ENHRY, CDR2 SYGVKD. The CDR3 loop spans 13 amino acids. Trimming took off 2 bases at V and 0 bases at J, with 5 bases between the two ends. cDNA was made by 5'RACE with 10-nucleotide random UMIs. TCRdb independently ran MiXCR on the 5' RACE reads; one entry per CDR3 protein. The sample includes around 47,000 distinct CDR3 sequences, about a fifth seen only once; the top ten take about 4.5%. Overall study findings and caveats: HTLV-1-associated myelopathy had the most TCR clonal expansion, whereas multiple sclerosis had the least (lower than in healthy controls).

Time point here: technical triplicate 3. The receptor comes from a man aged 55 to 69 with HTLV-1-associated myelopathy (HAM/TSP). Sequencing used PBMCs. This sequence joins TRBV10-3 and TRBJ2-7; the D is unclear. The CDR3 spells CAISEKSSYEQYF. As DNA, the CDR3 is TGTGCCATCAGTGAGAAGAGCTCCTACGAGCAGTACTTC.